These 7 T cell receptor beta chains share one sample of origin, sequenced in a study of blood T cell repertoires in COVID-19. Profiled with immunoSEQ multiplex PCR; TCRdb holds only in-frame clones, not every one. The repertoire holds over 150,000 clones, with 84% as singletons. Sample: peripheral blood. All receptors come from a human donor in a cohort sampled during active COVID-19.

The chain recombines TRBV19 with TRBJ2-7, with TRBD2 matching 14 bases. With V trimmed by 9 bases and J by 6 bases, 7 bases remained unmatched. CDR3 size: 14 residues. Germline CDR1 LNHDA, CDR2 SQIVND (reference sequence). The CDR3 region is CASGLAGGGFEQYF. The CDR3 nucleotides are TGTGCCAGCGGACTAGCGGGAGGAGGGTTCGAGCAGTACTTC.

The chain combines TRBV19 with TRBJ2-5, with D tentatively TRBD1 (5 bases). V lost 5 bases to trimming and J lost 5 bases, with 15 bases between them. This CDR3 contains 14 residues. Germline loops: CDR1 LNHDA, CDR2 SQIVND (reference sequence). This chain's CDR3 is CASSSRRAGETQYF. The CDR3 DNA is TGTGCCAGTAGTTCCCGCAGGGCTGGGGAGACCCAGTACTTC.

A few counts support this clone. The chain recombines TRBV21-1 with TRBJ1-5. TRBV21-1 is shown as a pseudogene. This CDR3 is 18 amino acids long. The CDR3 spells CASSTSGARWVSNQPQHF. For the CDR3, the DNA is TGTGCCAGCAGCACAAGCGGTGCACGGTGGGTCAGCAATCAGCCCCAGCATTTT.

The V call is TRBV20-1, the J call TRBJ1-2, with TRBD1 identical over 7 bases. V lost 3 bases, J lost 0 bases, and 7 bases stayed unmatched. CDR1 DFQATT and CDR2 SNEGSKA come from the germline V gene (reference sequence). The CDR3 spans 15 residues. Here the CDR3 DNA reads TGCAGTGCTAGTTCCAACAGGGGCCCTAACTATGGCTACACCTTC. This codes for CSASSNRGPNYGYTF.

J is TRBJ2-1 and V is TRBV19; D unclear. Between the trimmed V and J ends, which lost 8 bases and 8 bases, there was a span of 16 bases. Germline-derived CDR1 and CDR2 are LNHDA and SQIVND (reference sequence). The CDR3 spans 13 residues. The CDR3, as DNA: TGTGCCAGTGCCCTCCGGAGTCGGGATGAGCAGTTCTTC. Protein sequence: CASALRSRDEQFF. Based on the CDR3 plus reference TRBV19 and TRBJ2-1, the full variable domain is DGGITQSPKYLFRKEGQNVTLSCEQNLNHDAMYWYRQDPGQGLRLIYYSQIVNDFQKGDIAEGYSVSREKKESFPLTVTSAQKNPTAFYLCASALRSRDEQFFGPGTRLTVL.

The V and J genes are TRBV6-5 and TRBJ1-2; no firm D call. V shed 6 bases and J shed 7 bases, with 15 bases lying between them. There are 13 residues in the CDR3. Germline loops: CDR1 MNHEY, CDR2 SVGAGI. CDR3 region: CASSRGTEGGYTF. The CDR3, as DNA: TGTGCCAGCAGCCGGGGAACAGAGGGTGGCTACACCTTC.

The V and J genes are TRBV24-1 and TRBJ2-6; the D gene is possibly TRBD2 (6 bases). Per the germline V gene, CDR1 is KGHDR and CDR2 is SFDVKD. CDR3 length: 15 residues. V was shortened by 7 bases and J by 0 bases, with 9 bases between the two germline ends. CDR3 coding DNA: TGTGCCACCAGGGAGGGGTCCTCTGGGGCCAACGTCCTGACTTTC. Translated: CATREGSSGANVLTF.